The entry that follows covers one T cell receptor beta chain sequence. Its antigen is as yet unknown. This entry comes from a study of T cell responses to AZD1222 COVID-19 vaccine. Repertoires were generated with immunoSEQ multiplex PCR, while TCRdb's copy carries only in-frame clones and drops some. The table has 200,000 or so clones, about nine tenths seen once. The study, taken as a whole, reports: The sample set comprised mostly white British donors with more females, and clonal diversity was possibly underestimated. The span of vaccine-associated CD4 TCRs extended across spike, with dominance at 160-218 and 743-854. Repertoire collection took place solely once the T cell response had peaked.

Trimming removed 0 bases from V and 3 bases from J; junction bases left unmatched: 5. The CDR3 has 15 residues. Germline V CDR1 and CDR2: SGDLS, YYNGEE. This receptor was identified in an adult in good health. J is TRBJ2-7 and V is TRBV9, with TRBD2 matching 8 bases. The sample here was peripheral blood, taken on day 0 of MenACWY control vaccination. The CDR3 sequence is CASSVGVAGNYEQYF. The CDR3 bases are TGTGCCAGCAGCGTAGGGGTAGCGGGGAACTACGAGCAGTACTTC.